This T cell receptor (beta chain) was recovered during a study of T-cell reconstitution after alpha-beta-depleted transplantation in children. Trimming pared 3 bases from V and 5 bases from J, leaving 10 bases between. Germline lookup yields CDR1 SGHTA and CDR2 FQGNSA. CDR3 size: 13 residues. In this sample, this clonotype turned up a few times. The antigen remains undetermined. The library targeted TCRbeta and was prepared with unique molecular identifiers. MiXCR, applied by TCRdb to the PCR reads, yields one record per CDR3 protein. The repertoire holds fewer than 750,000 distinct CDR3 sequences, with 25% to 30% as singletons. Points from the study as a whole: Where alpha-beta T cells came from about two months after transplant was reportedly several hundred expanded graft clones.

This specimen was PBMCs, taken before TCRalphabeta/CD19-depleted stem cell transplant. The chain couples TRBV7-2 to TRBJ1-1; D is undetermined. The sequence came from a boy younger than two with Wiskott-Aldrich syndrome, due to receive a stem cell transplant. CDR3 in amino acids: CASSFRTRTEAFF. The DNA of the CDR3 is TGTGCCAGCAGCTTTCGGACGCGGACTGAAGCTTTCTTT.